The 3 T cell receptor beta chains given below trace back to one sample, sequenced in a study of T cell changes during pregnancy in multiple sclerosis. Produced via immunoSEQ multiplex PCR; TCRdb's table is partial and in-frame only. The sample yields tens of thousands of clones, around 86% seen once. This specimen consisted of CD8+ T cells from peripheral blood mononuclear cells, obtained in the first trimester of pregnancy. The receptors shown here come from a female donor in good health, enrolled as a control in a pregnancy study.

V and J are TRBV10-3 and TRBJ2-3, with a weak D call TRBD2 (5 bases). The CDR3 totals 14 residues. Trimming removed 3 bases at V and 7 bases at J, with 14 bases between. Germline CDR1 is ENHRY and CDR2 is SYGVKD. This chain's CDR3 is CAISEGEGVNTQYF. In DNA, the CDR3 is TGTGCCATCAGTGAAGGTGAGGGCGTGAATACGCAGTATTTT.

The chain couples TRBV19 to TRBJ2-1; tentative D call: TRBD2 (5 bases). The V end lost 9 bases, the J end lost 2 bases, and 8 bases lay between the germline ends. The V gene's germline CDR1 is LNHDA and CDR2 SQIVND (reference sequence). This CDR3 has 12 amino acids. The CDR3: CASSGTYNEQFF. As DNA, the CDR3 is TGTGCCAGCTCCGGGACCTACAATGAGCAGTTCTTC.

The genes are TRBV19 and TRBJ2-1; D is perhaps TRBD1 (6 bases). The germline V gene encodes CDR1 LNHDA and CDR2 SQIVND (reference sequence). This CDR3 has 15 residues. V was clipped by 7 bases and J by 4 bases, with 17 bases between them. CDR3 sequence: CASMGLGTQYNEQFF. CDR3 DNA sequence: TGTGCCAGTATGGGTTTAGGGACACAGTACAATGAGCAGTTCTTC.